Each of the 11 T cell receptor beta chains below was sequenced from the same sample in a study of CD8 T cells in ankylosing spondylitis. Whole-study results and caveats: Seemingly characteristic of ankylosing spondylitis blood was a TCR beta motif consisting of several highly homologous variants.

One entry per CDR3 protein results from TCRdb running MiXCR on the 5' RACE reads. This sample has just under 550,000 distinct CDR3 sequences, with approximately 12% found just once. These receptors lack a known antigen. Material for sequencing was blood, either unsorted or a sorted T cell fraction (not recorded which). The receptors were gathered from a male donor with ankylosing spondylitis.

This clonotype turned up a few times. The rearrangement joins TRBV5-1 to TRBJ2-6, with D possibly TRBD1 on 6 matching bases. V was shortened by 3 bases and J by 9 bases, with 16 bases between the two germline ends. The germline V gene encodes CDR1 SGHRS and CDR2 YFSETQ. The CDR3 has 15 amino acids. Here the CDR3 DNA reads TGCGCCAGCAGCTACGGACAGTCACTGGACAACGTCCTGACTTTC. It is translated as CASSYGQSLDNVLTF. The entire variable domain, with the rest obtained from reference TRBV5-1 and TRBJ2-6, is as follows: KAGVTQTPRYLIKTRGQQVTLSCSPISGHRSVSWYQQTPGQGLQFLFEYFSETQRNKGNFPGRFSGRQFSNSRSEMNVSTLELGDSALYLCASSYGQSLDNVLTFGAGSRLTVL.

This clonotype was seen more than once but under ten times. The CDR3 region has the DNA TGTGCCAGCCGGAGCCTAGCCAAAAACATTCAGTACTTC. Residues: CASRSLAKNIQYF. V usage is TRBV12-3 or TRBV12-4 and J usage is TRBJ2-4; D is ambiguous. The CDR3 contains 13 residues. The germline V and J ends were trimmed by 8 bases and 0 bases, with 8 bases remaining between them.

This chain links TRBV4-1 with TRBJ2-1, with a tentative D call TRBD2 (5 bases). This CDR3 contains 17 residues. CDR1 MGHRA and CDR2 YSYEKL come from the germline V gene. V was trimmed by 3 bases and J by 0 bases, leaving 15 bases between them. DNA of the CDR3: TGCGCCAGCAGCCAGATACGGACTGACAACTCCTACAATGAGCAGTTCTTC. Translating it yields CASSQIRTDNSYNEQFF.

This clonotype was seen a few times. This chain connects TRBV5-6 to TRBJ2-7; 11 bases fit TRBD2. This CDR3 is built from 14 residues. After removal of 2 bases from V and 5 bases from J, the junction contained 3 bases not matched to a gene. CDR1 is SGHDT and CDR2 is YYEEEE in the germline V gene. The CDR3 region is CASSFELAGDEQYF. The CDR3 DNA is TGTGCCAGCAGCTTTGAACTAGCGGGAGACGAGCAGTACTTC.

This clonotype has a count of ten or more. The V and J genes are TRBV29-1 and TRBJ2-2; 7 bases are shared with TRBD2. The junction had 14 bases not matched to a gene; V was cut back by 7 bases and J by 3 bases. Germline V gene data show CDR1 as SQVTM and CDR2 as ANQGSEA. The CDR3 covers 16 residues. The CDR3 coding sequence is TGCAGCGGCTCCCCTGGGGGAGGGGTGGACACCGGGGAGCTGTTTTTT. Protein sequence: CSGSPGGGVDTGELFF.

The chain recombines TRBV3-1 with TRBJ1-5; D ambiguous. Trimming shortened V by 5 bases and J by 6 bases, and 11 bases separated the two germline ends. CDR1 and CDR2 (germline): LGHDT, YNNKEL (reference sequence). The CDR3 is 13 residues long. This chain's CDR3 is CASSEGFGQPQHF. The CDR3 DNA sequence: TGTGCCAGCAGCGAGGGATTCGGTCAGCCCCAGCATTTT. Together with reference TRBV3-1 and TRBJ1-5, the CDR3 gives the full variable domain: DTAVSQTPKYLVTQMGNDKSIKCEQNLGHDTMYWYKQDSKKFLKIMFSYNNKELIINETVPNRFSPKSPDKAHLNLHINSLELGDSAVYFCASSEGFGQPQHFGDGTRLSIL.

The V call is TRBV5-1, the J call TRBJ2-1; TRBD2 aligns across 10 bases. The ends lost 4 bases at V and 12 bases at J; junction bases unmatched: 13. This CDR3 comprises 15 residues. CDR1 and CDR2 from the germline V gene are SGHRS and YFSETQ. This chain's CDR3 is CASSQGTSADRVQFF. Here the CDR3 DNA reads TGCGCCAGCAGCCAAGGGACTAGCGCCGATAGGGTGCAGTTCTTC.

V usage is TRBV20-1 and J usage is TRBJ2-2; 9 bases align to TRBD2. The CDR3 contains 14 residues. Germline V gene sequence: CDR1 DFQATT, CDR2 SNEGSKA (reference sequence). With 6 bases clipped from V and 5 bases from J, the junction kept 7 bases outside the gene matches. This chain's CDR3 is CSAVAGAGTGELFF. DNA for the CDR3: TGCAGTGCGGTAGCGGGAGCGGGGACCGGGGAGCTGTTTTTT.

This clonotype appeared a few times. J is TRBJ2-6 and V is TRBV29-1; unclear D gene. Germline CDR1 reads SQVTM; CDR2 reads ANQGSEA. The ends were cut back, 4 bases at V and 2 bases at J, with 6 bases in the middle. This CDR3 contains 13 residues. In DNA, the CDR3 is TGCAGCGTTGGCGGAGCTGGGGCCAACGTCCTGACTTTC. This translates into CSVGGAGANVLTF.

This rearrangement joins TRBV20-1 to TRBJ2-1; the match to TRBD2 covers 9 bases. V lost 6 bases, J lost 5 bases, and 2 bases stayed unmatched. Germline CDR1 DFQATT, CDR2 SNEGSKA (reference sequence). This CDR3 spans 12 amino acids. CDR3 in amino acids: CSARTSDNEQFF. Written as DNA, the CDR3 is TGCAGTGCACGGACTAGCGACAATGAGCAGTTCTTC.

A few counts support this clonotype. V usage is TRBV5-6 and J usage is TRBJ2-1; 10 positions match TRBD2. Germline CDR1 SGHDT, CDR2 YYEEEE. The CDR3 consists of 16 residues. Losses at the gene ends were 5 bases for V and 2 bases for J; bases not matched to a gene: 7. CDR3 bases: TGTGCCAGCAGGGATACTAGCGGGATCCCCTACAATGAGCAGTTCTTC. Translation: CASRDTSGIPYNEQFF.